The 29 T cell receptor beta chains presented below share a single source sample, sequenced in a study of T cell repertoires in cytomegalovirus infection. TCRdb recomputed calls from the reads with MiXCR, one row per CDR3 protein. The data contain a few hundred thousand distinct CDR3 sequences, about a sixth of them singletons. Sequencing input: PBMCs. The receptors here all came from a human donor in good health (CMV status not recorded). Some clones in this sample may be carry-over from other donors' samples.

This clonotype was observed many times. The chain employs TRBV12-3 or TRBV12-4 and TRBJ1-1, with D possibly TRBD1 on 6 matching bases. The V and J ends lost 5 bases and 9 bases respectively, with 19 bases between them. The CDR3 spans 14 residues. In nucleotides, the CDR3 is TGTGCCAGCAGTCTCGGGACACACGCTAACCAAGCTTTCTTT. This codes for CASSLGTHANQAFF.

This clonotype was recorded at least ten times. V and J are TRBV3-1 and TRBJ2-7; D unclear. Germline CDR1 reads LGHDT; CDR2 reads YNNKEL (reference sequence). V shed 8 bases and J shed 3 bases, with 11 bases lying between them. This CDR3 comprises 12 residues. In DNA form, the CDR3 reads TGTGCCAGCTCTCAAACGAGCTACGAGCAGTACTTC. This translates into CASSQTSYEQYF.

This rearrangement joins TRBV5-5 to TRBJ2-6; D is uncertain. Trimming pared 6 bases from V and 2 bases from J, leaving 21 bases between. This CDR3 has 18 residues. The germline V gene encodes CDR1 SGHKS and CDR2 YYEKEE (reference sequence). CDR3 in amino acids: CASIATTRTPAGANVLTF. The CDR3, as DNA: TGTGCCAGCATCGCAACCACACGGACCCCTGCTGGGGCCAACGTCCTGACTTTC.

The chain has TRBV10-3 and TRBJ2-5; D possibly corresponds to TRBD1 (7 bases). Germline CDR1 is ENHRY and CDR2 is SYGVKD. The CDR3 spans 13 residues. V lost 8 bases and J lost 2, with 12 bases in between. The CDR3 sequence: CAIQGGGQETQYF. As DNA, the CDR3 is TGTGCCATCCAGGGGGGAGGTCAAGAGACCCAGTACTTC.

This clonotype was counted ten times or more. The chain combines TRBV7-9 with TRBJ2-1; D remains ambiguous. CDR1 is SEHNR, CDR2 FQNEAQ, per germline (reference sequence). Trimming cost V 5 bases and J 8 bases, with 13 bases left between them. The CDR3 loop spans 13 amino acids. The CDR3 is CASSPLISDEQFF. The CDR3 coding sequence is TGTGCCAGCAGCCCGCTCATCAGCGATGAGCAGTTCTTC.

This clonotype was found many times. This rearrangement joins TRBV7-2 to TRBJ1-3, with D uncertain. Germline V gives CDR1 SGHTA, CDR2 FQGNSA. The CDR3 consists of 13 residues. V was pared by 0 bases and J by 4 bases, with 4 bases between. Here the CDR3 DNA reads TGTGCCAGCAGCTTAGCATCAGGAAACACCATATATTTT. It translates to CASSLASGNTIYF.

This clonotype was seen ten or more times. The CDR3 sequence is CASSLRQGVKHEQYF. Written as DNA, the CDR3 is TGTGCCAGCAGCTTACGACAGGGAGTAAAGCACGAGCAGTACTTC. This sequence joins TRBV7-6 and TRBJ2-7, with 7 bases fitting TRBD1. Trimming cost V 2 bases and J 5 bases; bases outside gene matches: 9. The CDR3 totals 15 residues. Germline V CDR1 and CDR2: SGHVS, FNYEAQ.

The chain uses TRBV24-1 and TRBJ2-5; 7 bases are shared with TRBD1. The CDR3 extends over 16 amino acids. J was trimmed by 1 base and V by 4 bases; bases with no gene match: 8. Germline assignment: CDR1 KGHDR and CDR2 SFDVKD. The CDR3 DNA follows: TGTGCCACCAGTGAGACGGCCGGGACAGTCCAAGAGACCCAGTACTTC. Encoded protein: CATSETAGTVQETQYF.

The CDR3 sequence is CASSSAEVSYNEQFF. The CDR3 DNA reads as TGTGCCAGCAGTTCCGCGGAAGTGTCCTACAATGAGCAGTTCTTC. The J gene is TRBJ2-1, the V gene TRBV27; D unclear. The CDR3 extends over 15 amino acids. Trimming pared 4 bases from V and 1 base from J, leaving 11 bases between. Germline lookup yields CDR1 MNHEY and CDR2 SMNVEV (reference sequence).

This clonotype has at least ten counts. V is TRBV7-6 and J is TRBJ2-1; a weak D match, TRBD2 (7 bases). Looked up from germline, CDR1 is SGHVS and CDR2 is FNYEAQ. The CDR3 is 14 amino acids. Trimming shortened V by 5 bases and J by 4 bases, and 12 bases separated the two germline ends. CDR3 coding DNA: TGTGCCAGCAGCCGAGGGGGAGGGTACAATGAGCAGTTCTTC. This gives the protein CASSRGGGYNEQFF. Complete variable domain (other parts from reference TRBV7-6 and TRBJ2-1): GAGVSQSPRYKVTKRGQDVALRCDPISGHVSLYWYRQALGQGPEFLTYFNYEAQQDKSGLPNDRFSAERPEGSISTLTIQRTEQRDSAMYRCASSRGGGYNEQFFGPGTRLTVL.

This clonotype occurred many times. The gene calls are TRBV7-2 and TRBJ1-1; 7 nucleotides line up with TRBD1. V trimming: 1 base; J trimming: 1 base; junction bases outside the gene matches: 6. Germline assignment: CDR1 SGHTA and CDR2 FQGNSA. This CDR3 is built from 16 residues. The chain's CDR3 is CASSLVGPGGNTEAFF. As DNA, the CDR3 is TGTGCCAGCAGCTTAGTGGGGCCAGGGGGGAACACTGAAGCTTTCTTT.

In its sample, this clonotype was seen many times. The genes are TRBV7-8 and TRBJ2-1, with 7 positions matching TRBD2. The CDR3 sequence is 14 residues long. Trimming removed 5 bases from V and 9 bases from J; junction bases left unmatched: 10. Germline lookup yields CDR1 SGHVS and CDR2 FQNEAQ. The CDR3 loop reads CASSPTPTGGEQFF. The CDR3 DNA reads as TGTGCCAGCAGCCCCACACCGACGGGGGGTGAGCAGTTCTTC.

In its sample, this clonotype was seen a few times. This chain uses TRBV2 with TRBJ2-7; D perhaps matches TRBD1 (6 bases). This CDR3 has 16 amino acids. CDR1 is SNHLY, CDR2 FYNNEI, per germline. V was shortened by 1 base and J by 7 bases, with 20 bases between the two germline ends. In nucleotides, the CDR3 is TGTGCCAGCAGTGAAGTAGGGACACAGAATCGCTTGGAGCAGTACTTC. This sequence encodes CASSEVGTQNRLEQYF.

This clonotype appeared many times. J is TRBJ1-1 and V is TRBV7-2; D is unresolved. The CDR3 length is 14 residues. Trimming cost V 5 bases and J 5 bases, with 15 bases left between them. Germline CDR1 SGHTA, CDR2 FQGNSA. CDR3 protein: CASSLMSPLTEAFF. DNA for the CDR3: TGTGCCAGCAGCCTCATGAGCCCTTTGACTGAAGCTTTCTTT.

This clonotype was observed a handful of times. The gene calls are TRBV2 and TRBJ2-5, with 10 bases aligning to TRBD2. J was trimmed by 5 bases and V by 5 bases; bases with no gene match: 5. From germline, CDR1 is SNHLY and CDR2 FYNNEI. The CDR3 runs 14 residues. DNA of the CDR3: TGTGCCAGCAGTTCGAGACTAGCGGGTGAGACCCAGTACTTC. It yields the protein CASSSRLAGETQYF.

This clonotype has just a few counts. The CDR3 region is CASSLVGRGFGGGYTF. The CDR3 DNA follows: TGTGCCAGCAGCTTAGTTGGTCGGGGGTTCGGCGGTGGCTACACCTTC. V usage is TRBV7-2 and J usage is TRBJ1-2; possibly TRBD1 for D (5 bases). The CDR3 length is 16 residues. Trimming removed 1 base from V and 7 bases from J, with 19 bases in between. Germline V gene sequence: CDR1 SGHTA, CDR2 FQGNSA.

The chain combines TRBV20-1 with TRBJ2-3; 8 nucleotides match TRBD2. From germline, CDR1 is DFQATT and CDR2 SNEGSKA (reference sequence). The CDR3 contains 15 residues. V lost 4 bases, J lost 6 bases, and 12 bases stayed unmatched. The CDR3 nucleotides are TGCAGTGCTACGGGGACTAGTTCACCTAGGGATACGCAGTATTTT. Its protein is CSATGTSSPRDTQYF.

The rearrangement uses TRBV4-3 and TRBJ2-6, with 8 bases that match TRBD1. This CDR3 region has 18 residues. The ends lost 2 bases at V and 1 base at J; junction bases unmatched: 7. CDR1 LGHNA and CDR2 YSLEER come from the germline V gene. The CDR3, as DNA: TGCGCCAGCAGCCAATCGACAGGGGCAAGTTCTGGGGCCAACGTCCTGACTTTC. Amino acid sequence: CASSQSTGASSGANVLTF.

The chain joins TRBV4-1 to TRBJ2-7; D is perhaps TRBD1 (5 bases). Trimming took off 2 bases at V and 6 bases at J, with 11 bases between the two ends. Per germline, CDR1 MGHRA and CDR2 YSYEKL. There are 13 residues in the CDR3. The CDR3: CASSQSPGSEQYF. The CDR3 nucleotides are TGCGCCAGCAGCCAAAGCCCAGGGTCCGAGCAGTACTTC.

At least ten counts were recorded for this clonotype. The chain employs TRBV7-6 and TRBJ2-7, with D possibly being TRBD2 (5 bases). The CDR3 extends over 15 amino acids. Trimming cost V 1 base and J 0 bases, with 10 bases left between them. Germline loops: CDR1 SGHVS, CDR2 FNYEAQ. The DNA of the CDR3 is TGTGCCAGCAGCTTAGGTCAGGAGGACTCCTACGAGCAGTACTTC. Protein product: CASSLGQEDSYEQYF. Together with reference TRBV7-6 and TRBJ2-7, the CDR3 gives the full variable domain: GAGVSQSPRYKVTKRGQDVALRCDPISGHVSLYWYRQALGQGPEFLTYFNYEAQQDKSGLPNDRFSAERPEGSISTLTIQRTEQRDSAMYRCASSLGQEDSYEQYFGPGTRLTVT.

The chain joins TRBV6-6 to TRBJ2-6; D uncertain. CDR3 size: 16 residues. V gave up 5 bases and J gave up 0 bases, with 11 bases separating them. The germline V gene encodes CDR1 MNHNY and CDR2 SVGAGI (reference sequence). The CDR3 sequence: CASSPLGISGANVLTF. As DNA, the CDR3 is TGTGCCAGCAGTCCCCTGGGGATCTCTGGGGCCAACGTCCTGACTTTC.

This clonotype has at least ten counts. The gene calls are TRBV20-1 and TRBJ1-1; D gene ambiguous. CDR3 size: 15 residues. V was cut by 0 bases and J by 0 bases, with 11 bases left in between. CDR1 and CDR2 from the germline V gene are DFQATT and SNEGSKA (reference sequence). The CDR3 region is CSARDMARMNTEAFF. Here the CDR3 DNA reads TGCAGTGCTAGAGATATGGCCAGAATGAACACTGAAGCTTTCTTT.

This chain joins TRBV5-6 and TRBJ2-1; TRBD2 agrees at 9 bases. V was pared by 1 base and J by 9 bases, with 8 bases of the junction left unmatched. The CDR3 is 15 residues long. Germline V gene sequence: CDR1 SGHDT, CDR2 YYEEEE. In DNA, the CDR3 is TGTGCCAGCAGCTTGAACGGCGGGGGGGCGGTTGAGCAGTTCTTC. This gives the protein CASSLNGGGAVEQFF.

This clonotype was seen ten or more times. This rearrangement joins TRBV7-2 to TRBJ2-7; D is unresolved. CDR1 is SGHTA, CDR2 FQGNSA, per germline. This CDR3 spans 14 amino acids. V shed 5 bases and J shed 0 bases, with 11 bases lying between them. The DNA of the CDR3 is TGTGCCAGCAGCGACGGAATGCGCTCCTACGAGCAGTACTTC. Its translation is CASSDGMRSYEQYF. The whole variable domain, filled in from reference TRBV7-2 and TRBJ2-7, reads GAGVSQSPSNKVTEKGKDVELRCDPISGHTALYWYRQSLGQGLEFLIYFQGNSAPDKSGLPSDRFSAERTGGSVSTLTIQRTQQEDSAVYLCASSDGMRSYEQYFGPGTRLTVT.

This chain uses TRBV28 with TRBJ1-2, with 7 bases lining up with TRBD1. The CDR3 runs 14 residues. V lost 5 bases and J lost 6; bases outside the gene matches: 9. Germline loops: CDR1 MDHEN, CDR2 SYDVKM. The CDR3 nucleotides read TGTGCCAGCAGTCCACCCGGACAGGTCAATGGCTACACCTTC. This encodes CASSPPGQVNGYTF.

This clonotype was observed a handful of times. J is TRBJ1-4 and V is TRBV7-8; D call uncertain. Trimming removed 5 bases from V and 8 bases from J, with 15 bases in between. This CDR3 comprises 14 residues. Germline V gives CDR1 SGHVS, CDR2 FQNEAQ. CDR3 DNA sequence: TGTGCCAGCAGCAGATTCGGTATAGGAGAAAAACTGTTTTTT. Translation: CASSRFGIGEKLFF.

V and J are TRBV20-1 and TRBJ1-2; D remains unclear. The CDR3 covers 12 residues. CDR1 and CDR2 from the germline V gene are DFQATT and SNEGSKA (reference sequence). V lost 8 bases and J lost 2, with 12 bases in between. This chain's CDR3 is CSNSDINYGYTF. The CDR3 nucleotides read TGCAGTAATTCTGACATAAACTATGGCTACACCTTC.

This chain uses TRBV7-2 with TRBJ2-1; 11 nucleotides align to TRBD2. The DNA matches TRBJ2-7 better at its end, which makes the J call doubtful. CDR3 length: 16 residues. Per the germline V gene, CDR1 is SGHTA and CDR2 is FQGNSA. The CDR3 here is CASSSTLAGGWNEQYF. The CDR3 bases are TGTGCCAGCAGCTCAACCCTAGCGGGAGGTTGGAATGAGCAGTACTTC.

The chain uses TRBV4-1 and TRBJ2-3; 9 bases are a match to TRBD1. Germline CDR1 MGHRA, CDR2 YSYEKL. Trimming removed 0 bases from V and 6 bases from J; junction bases left unmatched: 4. This CDR3 has 15 amino acids. The CDR3 loop reads CASSQDRQGGDTQYF. The CDR3 DNA follows: TGCGCCAGCAGCCAAGACCGACAGGGGGGGGATACGCAGTATTTT.